These 9 T cell receptor beta chains came from one sample sequenced in a study of blood T cell repertoires in COVID-19. The protocol was immunoSEQ multiplex PCR, while the TCRdb copy is restricted to in-frame clones and leaves out a portion. The sample carries under 150,000 clones, roughly 85% recorded once. The sequenced sample was peripheral blood. These receptors came from a man aged 60-69 years with acute or convalescent COVID-19.

The chain employs TRBV6-5 and TRBJ2-7, with D tentatively TRBD1 (6 bases). V lost 4 bases, J lost 2 bases, and 12 bases lay in between. Germline V gene data show CDR1 as MNHEY and CDR2 as SVGAGI. CDR3 size: 14 residues. This CDR3 is CASSSRQVPYEQYF. The CDR3 DNA reads as TGTGCCAGCAGTTCCCGACAGGTTCCCTACGAGCAGTACTTC.

This clone has at least ten counts. Other DNA variants within this sample encode the same CDR3. V gene TRBV27 combines with J gene TRBJ2-7; perhaps TRBD1 as D (5 bases). Germline V gives CDR1 MNHEY, CDR2 SMNVEV (reference sequence). V was trimmed by 2 bases and J by 4 bases, leaving 9 bases between them. The CDR3 is made up of 13 amino acids. This CDR3 reads CASSLGAFYEQYF. The CDR3, as DNA: TGTGCCAGCAGTTTAGGGGCTTTTTACGAGCAGTACTTC.

This chain joins TRBV18 and TRBJ1-4, with TRBD1 identical over 7 bases. The CDR3 loop spans 16 amino acids. The V segment lost 6 bases and the J segment 1 base; nucleotides outside the gene matches: 8. CDR1 is KGHSH and CDR2 is LQKENI in the germline V gene. Written as DNA, the CDR3 is TGTGCCAGCTCTCTTGACAGGGCCAGAACTAATGAAAAACTGTTTTTT. Translating it yields CASSLDRARTNEKLFF.

The table lists this clone with a few counts. The chain uses TRBV5-1 and TRBJ2-2, with a tentative D call TRBD1 (6 bases). CDR1 and CDR2 from the germline V gene are SGHRS and YFSETQ. The CDR3 runs 14 residues. V dropped 2 bases and J dropped 3 bases, with 8 bases sitting between them. CDR3 protein: CASSLWTDTGELFF. The CDR3 region has the DNA TGCGCCAGCAGCTTATGGACAGACACCGGGGAGCTGTTTTTT.

The rearrangement joins TRBV25-1 to TRBJ1-6; 8 nucleotides agree with TRBD1. This CDR3 has 15 amino acids. Germline values: CDR1 MGHDK, CDR2 SYGVNS. Germline trimming cut 4 bases from V and 7 bases from J; bases unmatched to any gene: 6. The CDR3 here is CASSVTGGRNSPLHF. In nucleotides, the CDR3 is TGTGCCAGCAGTGTAACAGGGGGTCGGAATTCACCCCTCCACTTT.

The genes are TRBV19 and TRBJ1-2, with 9 bases that match TRBD1. This CDR3 has 15 amino acids. The trim removed 0 bases at V and 8 bases at J, leaving 7 bases unmatched. The germline CDR1 and CDR2 sequences are LNHDA and SQIVND (reference sequence). CDR3 nucleotide sequence: TGTGCCAGTAGTATAGATCGAGGGACAGGGCGCGGCTACACCTTC. Translated, it gives CASSIDRGTGRGYTF. Together with reference TRBV19 and TRBJ1-2, the CDR3 gives the full variable domain: DGGITQSPKYLFRKEGQNVTLSCEQNLNHDAMYWYRQDPGQGLRLIYYSQIVNDFQKGDIAEGYSVSREKKESFPLTVTSAQKNPTAFYLCASSIDRGTGRGYTFGSGTRLTVV.

The V and J genes are TRBV6-2 or TRBV6-3 and TRBJ2-7; possibly TRBD2 for D (6 bases). From germline, CDR1 is MNHEY and CDR2 SVGEGT. The CDR3 has 14 amino acids. Trimming removed 2 bases at V and 2 bases at J, with 10 bases between. This CDR3 reads CASSYGTDTYEQYF. CDR3 bases: TGTGCCAGCAGTTACGGGACTGATACCTACGAGCAGTACTTC.

The rearrangement uses TRBV10-3 and TRBJ2-1; 11 nucleotides agree with TRBD2. Germline trimming cut 10 bases from V and 8 bases from J; bases unmatched to any gene: 13. Germline assignment: CDR1 ENHRY and CDR2 SYGVKD. The CDR3 has 15 amino acids. CDR3 in DNA: TGTGCCACCGGCAACAGGCTAGCGGGAGGAGATGAGCAGTTCTTC. Amino acids: CATGNRLAGGDEQFF.

Only one count was recorded for this clone. The chain couples TRBV30 to TRBJ1-3, with a tentative D call TRBD1 (6 bases). This CDR3 has 13 amino acids. Germline V gene sequence: CDR1 GTSNPN, CDR2 SVGIG (reference sequence). V dropped 5 bases and J dropped 3 bases, with 11 bases sitting between them. Here the CDR3 reads CAWAQTGGNTIYF. CDR3 in DNA: TGTGCCTGGGCCCAGACAGGTGGAAACACCATATATTTT.